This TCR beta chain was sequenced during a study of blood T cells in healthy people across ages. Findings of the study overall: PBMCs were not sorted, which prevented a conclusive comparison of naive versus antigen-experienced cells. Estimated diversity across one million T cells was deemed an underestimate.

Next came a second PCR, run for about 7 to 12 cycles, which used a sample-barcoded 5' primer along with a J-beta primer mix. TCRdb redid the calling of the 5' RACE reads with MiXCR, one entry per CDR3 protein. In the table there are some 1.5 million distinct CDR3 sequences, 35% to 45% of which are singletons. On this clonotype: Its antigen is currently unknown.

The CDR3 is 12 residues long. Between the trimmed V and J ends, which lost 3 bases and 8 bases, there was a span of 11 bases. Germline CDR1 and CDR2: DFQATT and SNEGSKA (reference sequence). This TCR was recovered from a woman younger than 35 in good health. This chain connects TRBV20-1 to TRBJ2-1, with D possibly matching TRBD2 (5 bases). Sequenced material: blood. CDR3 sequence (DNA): TGCAGTGCTAGGCTAACGGGATATGAGCAGTTCTTC. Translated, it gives CSARLTGYEQFF.